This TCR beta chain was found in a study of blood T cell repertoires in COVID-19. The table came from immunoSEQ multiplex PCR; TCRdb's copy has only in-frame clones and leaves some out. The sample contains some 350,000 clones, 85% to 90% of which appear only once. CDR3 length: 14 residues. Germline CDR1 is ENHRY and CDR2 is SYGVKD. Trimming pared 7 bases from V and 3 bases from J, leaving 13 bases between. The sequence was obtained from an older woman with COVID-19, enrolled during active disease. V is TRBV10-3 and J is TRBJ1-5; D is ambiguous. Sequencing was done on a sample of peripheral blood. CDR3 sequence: CAIKPSGTNQPQHF. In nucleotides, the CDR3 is TGTGCCATCAAGCCATCGGGTACCAATCAGCCCCAGCATTTT.